The 12 T cell receptor beta chains below were found in one sample sequenced in a study of sequential checkpoint blockade in melanoma. Measured with immunoSEQ multiplex PCR; TCRdb has only the in-frame clones, and not every one. Of roughly 30,000 clones in the sample, 83% were seen once. As for treatment: randomized to nivolumab then ipilimumab (arm A) or the reverse (arm B). The specimen comprised CD8+ T cells sorted from blood (inferred from file names), sampled from a patient given nivolumab and ipilimumab in sequence. These TCRs come from a human donor with melanoma.

The CDR3 region is CASSLARQVLHEQYF. The CDR3 DNA reads TGTGCCAGCAGTTTGGCGAGACAGGTATTGCACGAGCAGTACTTC. The chain uses TRBV28 and TRBJ2-7, with a possible D match to TRBD1 (6 bases). Per germline, CDR1 MDHEN and CDR2 SYDVKM. V was pared by 3 bases and J by 5 bases, with 17 bases between. This CDR3 is 15 amino acids long.

V gene TRBV27 combines with J gene TRBJ2-1; TRBD1 might be the D (5 bases). The CDR3 is made up of 15 amino acids. Trimming left V 3 bases short and J 3 bases short, with 12 bases between. Per germline, CDR1 MNHEY and CDR2 SMNVEV (reference sequence). DNA of the CDR3: TGTGCCAGCAGTTTCCAGGGCGGAGTCTACAATGAGCAGTTCTTC. Encoded protein: CASSFQGGVYNEQFF.

The CDR3 coding sequence is TGTGCCAGCAGCCCGCCGACGGGTAGCACAGATACGCAGTATTTT. Protein product: CASSPPTGSTDTQYF. V usage is TRBV7-9 and J usage is TRBJ2-3; no reliable D call. The CDR3 is 15 residues long. V dropped 5 bases and J dropped 0 bases, with 12 bases sitting between them. Germline-derived CDR1 and CDR2 are SEHNR and FQNEAQ (reference sequence).

The V and J genes are TRBV9 and TRBJ2-1; 8 bases fit TRBD2. This CDR3 is built from 16 residues. In germline, CDR1 is SGDLS, CDR2 YYNGEE. With 3 bases clipped from V and 1 base from J, the junction kept 6 bases outside the gene matches. DNA for the CDR3: TGTGCCAGCAGCGCCCCTACGGGAGGGTCCTACAATGAGCAGTTCTTC. It is translated as CASSAPTGGSYNEQFF.

This clone was seen only once. The gene calls are TRBV28 and TRBJ2-7; D ambiguous. The CDR3 consists of 14 residues. V was shortened by 7 bases and J by 0 bases, with 13 bases between the two germline ends. Germline V lookup: CDR1 MDHEN, CDR2 SYDVKM. The CDR3 coding sequence is TGTGCCAGCACCTATGACACAAACTCCTACGAGCAGTACTTC. Its protein is CASTYDTNSYEQYF. Drawing the rest from reference TRBV28 and TRBJ2-7, the complete variable domain is DVKVTQSSRYLVKRTGEKVFLECVQDMDHENMFWYRQDPGLGLRLIYFSYDVKMKEKGDIPEGYSVSREKKERFSLILESASTNQTSMYLCASTYDTNSYEQYFGPGTRLTVT.

This clone was picked up a small number of times. V and J are TRBV18 and TRBJ1-2, with TRBD1 as a possible D gene (6 bases). Germline V gene sequence: CDR1 KGHSH, CDR2 LQKENI. Trimming shortened V by 5 bases and J by 4 bases, and 8 bases separated the two germline ends. This CDR3 has 12 residues. The CDR3 DNA sequence: TGTGCCAGCTCAGAAGGGGGCTATGGCTACACCTTC. Protein: CASSEGGYGYTF.

The chain couples TRBV4-3 to TRBJ2-1; 10 bases match TRBD2. Germline V lookup: CDR1 LGHNA, CDR2 YSLEER. The CDR3 has 15 residues. V lost 0 bases, J lost 7 bases, and 3 bases stayed unmatched. The CDR3: CASSQDRTSGNEQFF. DNA of the CDR3: TGCGCCAGCAGCCAAGACCGGACTAGCGGAAATGAGCAGTTCTTC.

CDR3 sequence: CASRGRFVKTEAFF. The CDR3, as DNA: TGTGCCAGCAGGGGGCGCTTTGTTAAGACTGAAGCTTTCTTT. The genes are TRBV6-1 and TRBJ1-1; TRBD1 is a possible D gene (5 bases). The CDR3 runs to 14 residues. Trimming removed 6 bases from V and 5 bases from J, with 16 bases in between. From germline, CDR1 is MNHNS and CDR2 SASEGT.

The chain links TRBV7-9 to TRBJ2-7, with 10 nucleotides matching TRBD1. Per the germline V gene, CDR1 is SEHNR and CDR2 is FQNEAQ (reference sequence). The CDR3 runs 14 residues. V lost 5 bases and J lost 5; bases outside the gene matches: 6. The CDR3: CASSRTGQGNEQYF. For the CDR3, the DNA is TGTGCCAGCAGCCGAACGGGACAGGGGAACGAGCAGTACTTC.

V is TRBV19 and J is TRBJ2-1; 12 bases fit TRBD2. V was clipped by 5 bases and J by 7 bases; unmatched bases: 6. This CDR3 contains 15 residues. Looked up from germline, CDR1 is LNHDA and CDR2 is SQIVND (reference sequence). In DNA, the CDR3 is TGTGCCAGTAGTGTACTAGCGGGAGGAGGAAATGAGCAGTTCTTC. Its protein product is CASSVLAGGGNEQFF.

The chain combines TRBV4-3 with TRBJ2-6; 11 bases are a match to TRBD1. After removal of 1 base from V and 0 bases from J, the junction contained 8 bases not matched to a gene. The CDR3 contains 20 residues. Per germline, CDR1 LGHNA and CDR2 YSLEER. CDR3: CASSQVLAGTGGSGANVLTF. The CDR3 region has the DNA TGCGCCAGCAGCCAAGTATTGGCCGGGACAGGGGGCTCTGGGGCCAACGTCCTGACTTTC.

V is TRBV2 and J is TRBJ1-2; D is possibly TRBD1 (5 bases). This CDR3 has 13 residues. Per the germline V gene, CDR1 is SNHLY and CDR2 is FYNNEI. V lost 10 bases, J lost 7 bases, and 19 bases lay in between. CDR3 coding DNA: TGTGCCATCACAATGGGGGGGAGGGGTGGCTACACCTTC. As protein: CAITMGGRGGYTF.